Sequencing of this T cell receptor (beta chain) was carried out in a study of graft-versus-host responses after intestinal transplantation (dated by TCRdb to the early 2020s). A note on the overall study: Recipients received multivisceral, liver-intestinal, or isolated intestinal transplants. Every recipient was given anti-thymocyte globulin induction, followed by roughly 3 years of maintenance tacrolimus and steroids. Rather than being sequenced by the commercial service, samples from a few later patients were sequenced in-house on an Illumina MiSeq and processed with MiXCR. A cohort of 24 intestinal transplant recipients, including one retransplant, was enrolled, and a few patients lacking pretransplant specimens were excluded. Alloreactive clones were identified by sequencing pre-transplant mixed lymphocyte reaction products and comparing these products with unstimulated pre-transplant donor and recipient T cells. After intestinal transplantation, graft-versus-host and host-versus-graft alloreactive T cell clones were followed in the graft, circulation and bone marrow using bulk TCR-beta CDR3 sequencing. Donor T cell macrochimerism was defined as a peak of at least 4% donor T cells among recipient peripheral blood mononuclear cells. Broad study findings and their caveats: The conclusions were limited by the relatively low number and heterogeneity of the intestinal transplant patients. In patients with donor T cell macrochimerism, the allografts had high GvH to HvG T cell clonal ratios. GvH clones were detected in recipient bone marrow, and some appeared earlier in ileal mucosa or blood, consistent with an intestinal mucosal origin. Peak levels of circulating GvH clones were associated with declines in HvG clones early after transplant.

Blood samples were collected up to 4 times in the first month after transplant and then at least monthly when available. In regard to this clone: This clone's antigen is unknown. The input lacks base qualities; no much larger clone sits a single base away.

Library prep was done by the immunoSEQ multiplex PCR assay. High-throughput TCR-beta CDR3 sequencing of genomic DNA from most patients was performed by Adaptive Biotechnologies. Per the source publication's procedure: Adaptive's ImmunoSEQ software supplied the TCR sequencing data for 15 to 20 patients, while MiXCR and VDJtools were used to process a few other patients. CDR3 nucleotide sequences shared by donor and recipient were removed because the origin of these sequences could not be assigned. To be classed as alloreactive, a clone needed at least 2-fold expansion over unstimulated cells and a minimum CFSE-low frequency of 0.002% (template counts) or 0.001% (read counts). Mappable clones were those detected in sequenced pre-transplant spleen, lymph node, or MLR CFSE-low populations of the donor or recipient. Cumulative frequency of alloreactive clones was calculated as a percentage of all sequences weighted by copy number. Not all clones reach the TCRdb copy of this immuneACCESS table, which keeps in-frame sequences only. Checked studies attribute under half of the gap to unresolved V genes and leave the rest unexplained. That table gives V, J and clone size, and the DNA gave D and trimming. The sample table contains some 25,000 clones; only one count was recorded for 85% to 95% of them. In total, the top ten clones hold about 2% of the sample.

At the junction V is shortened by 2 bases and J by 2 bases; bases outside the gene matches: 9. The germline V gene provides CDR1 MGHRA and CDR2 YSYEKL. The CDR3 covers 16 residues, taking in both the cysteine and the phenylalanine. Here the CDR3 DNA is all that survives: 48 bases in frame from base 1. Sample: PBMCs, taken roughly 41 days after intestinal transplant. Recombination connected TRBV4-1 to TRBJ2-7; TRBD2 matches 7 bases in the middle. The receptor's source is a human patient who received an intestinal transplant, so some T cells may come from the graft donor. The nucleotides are TGCGCCAGCAGCCAAACAGCGGGGACTTGGGCCTACGAGCAGTACTTC. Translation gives CASSQTAGTWAYEQYF.